This T cell receptor beta chain was sequenced during a study of OX40 agonist ivuxolimab in advanced cancers. Findings and limits, study-wide: Low normalized T-cell clonal expansion was also seen in some nonresponders.

Assay used: immunoSEQ multiplex PCR; TCRdb lists only in-frame clones, some missing. The table shows roughly 97,000 clones, with approximately 90% occurring only once. To note about this clone: The target antigen is unknown.

The CDR3 sequence is 13 residues long. Unmatched junction bases numbered 5, after V lost 3 bases and J lost 6 bases. The germline V gene has CDR1 ENHRY and CDR2 SYGVKD. The chain recombines TRBV10-3 with TRBJ2-7, with 7 positions matching TRBD2. Sequencing used CD4+ or CD8+ T cells sorted from blood, obtained in a trial of the OX40 agonist ivuxolimab. The source is an adult with an advanced solid tumor such as melanoma, head and neck, liver or kidney cancer. The CDR3 region has the DNA TGTGCCATCAGTGATCGCTGGGAGGGCGAGCAGTACTTC. This sequence encodes CAISDRWEGEQYF.